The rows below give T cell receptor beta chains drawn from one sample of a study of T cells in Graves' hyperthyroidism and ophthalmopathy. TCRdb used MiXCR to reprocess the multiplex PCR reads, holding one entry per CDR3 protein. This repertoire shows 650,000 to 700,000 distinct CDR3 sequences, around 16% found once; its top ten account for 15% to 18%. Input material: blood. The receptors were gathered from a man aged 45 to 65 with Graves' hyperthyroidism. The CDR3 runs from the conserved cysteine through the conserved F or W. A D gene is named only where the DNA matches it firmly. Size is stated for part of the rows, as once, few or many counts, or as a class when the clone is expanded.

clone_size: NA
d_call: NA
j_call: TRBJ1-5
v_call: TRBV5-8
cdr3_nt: TGTGCCAGCAGACCCGGACAGTTCCCACCCCAAGATCAGCCCCAGCATTTT
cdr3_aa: CASRPGQFPPQDQPQHF

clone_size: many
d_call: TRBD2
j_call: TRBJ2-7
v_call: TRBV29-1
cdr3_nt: TGCAGCGTTGGGACTAGCGGGATACTGCAGTACTTC
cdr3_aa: CSVGTSGILQYF

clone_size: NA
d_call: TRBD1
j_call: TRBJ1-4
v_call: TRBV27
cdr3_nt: TGTGCCAGCAGTACGCTAAGGACCGGGACAGCCCATGAAAAACTGTTTTTT
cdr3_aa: CASSTLRTGTAHEKLFF

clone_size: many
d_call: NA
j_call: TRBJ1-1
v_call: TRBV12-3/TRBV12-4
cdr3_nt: TGTGCCAGCAGGGGAAGACAGAAATTGTTTGCTTTCTTT
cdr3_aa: CASRGRQKLFAFF

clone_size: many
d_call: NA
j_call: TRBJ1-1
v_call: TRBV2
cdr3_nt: TGTGCCAGCATAGAGGATCGGAACACTGAAGCTTTCTTT
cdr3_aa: CASIEDRNTEAFF

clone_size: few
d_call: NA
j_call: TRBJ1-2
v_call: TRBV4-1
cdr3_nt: TGCGCCAGCAGGTCCGCGTGGGCGGCGGGCTATGGCTACACCTTC
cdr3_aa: CASRSAWAAGYGYTF

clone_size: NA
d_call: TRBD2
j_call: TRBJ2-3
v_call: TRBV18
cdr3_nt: TGTGCCAGCTCACCAAGGAGGGAGGGCCGGGTTACAGATACGCAGTATTTT
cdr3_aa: CASSPRREGRVTDTQYF

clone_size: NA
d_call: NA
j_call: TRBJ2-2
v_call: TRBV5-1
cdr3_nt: TGCGCCAGCAGCTTAGCGGGCCCGAGGACCGGGGAGCTGTTTTTT
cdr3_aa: CASSLAGPRTGELFF

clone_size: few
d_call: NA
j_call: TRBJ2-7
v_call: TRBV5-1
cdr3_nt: TGCGCCAGCAGCTCCAACAGGGAGGGGGAGCAGTACTTC
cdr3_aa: CASSSNREGEQYF

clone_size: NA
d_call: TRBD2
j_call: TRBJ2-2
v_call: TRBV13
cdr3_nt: TGTGCCAGCAGCCCGGGGACTAGCGGCTTCACCGGGGAGCTGTTTTTT
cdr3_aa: CASSPGTSGFTGELFF

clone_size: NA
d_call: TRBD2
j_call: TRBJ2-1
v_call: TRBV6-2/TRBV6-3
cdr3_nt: TGTGCCAGCAGTTACTCTGCGGGAGAATACAATGAGCAGTTCTTC
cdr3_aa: CASSYSAGEYNEQFF

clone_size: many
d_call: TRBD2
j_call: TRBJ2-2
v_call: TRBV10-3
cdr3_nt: TGTGCCATCAGAGAACCGGGACTAGCGGGAGCGGCCGGGGAGCTGTTTTTT
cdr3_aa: CAIREPGLAGAAGELFF

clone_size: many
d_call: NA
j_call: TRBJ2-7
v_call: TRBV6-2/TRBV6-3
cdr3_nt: TGTGCCAGCAGTTACTCGATTTCGGTGGTTATTGGACAGATCGTACGCAAGCAGTACTTC
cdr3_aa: CASSYSISVVIGQIVRKQYF

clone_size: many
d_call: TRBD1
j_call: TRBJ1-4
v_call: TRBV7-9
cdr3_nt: TGTGCCAGCAGCCCAGGACAGGGAGACGAAAAACTGTTTTTT
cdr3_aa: CASSPGQGDEKLFF

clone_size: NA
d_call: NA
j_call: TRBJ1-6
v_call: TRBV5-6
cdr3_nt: TGTGCCAGCAGCTTCGGAGTTCTTAATAATTCACCCCTCCACTTT
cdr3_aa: CASSFGVLNNSPLHF

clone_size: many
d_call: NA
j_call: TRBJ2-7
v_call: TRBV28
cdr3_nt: TGTGCCAGCAGGCGGACATTGGCGCGTCTCGAGCAGTACTTC
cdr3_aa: CASRRTLARLEQYF

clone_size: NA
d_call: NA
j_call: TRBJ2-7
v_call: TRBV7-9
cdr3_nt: TGTGCCAGCACCCCGAAGGGAACCCCTCTCAACGAGCAGTACTTC
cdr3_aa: CASTPKGTPLNEQYF

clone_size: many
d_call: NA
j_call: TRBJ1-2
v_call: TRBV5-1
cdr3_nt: TGCGCCAGCAGCGTGAGGGGGGACTATGGCTACACCTTC
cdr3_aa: CASSVRGDYGYTF

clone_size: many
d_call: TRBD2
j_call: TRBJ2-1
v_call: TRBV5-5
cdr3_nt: TGTGCCAGCAGCAGACTAGCGGGATCCTACAATGAGCAGTTCTTC
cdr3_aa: CASSRLAGSYNEQFF

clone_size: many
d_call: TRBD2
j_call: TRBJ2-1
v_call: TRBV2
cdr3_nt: TGTGCCAGCAGTGAGATGGGACTAGGATCTGAGCAGTTCTTC
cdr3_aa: CASSEMGLGSEQFF

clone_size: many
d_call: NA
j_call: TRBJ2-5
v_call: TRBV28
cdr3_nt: TGTGCCAGCAGTTTATGGGTGGAGGGATGGGAGACCCAGTACTTC
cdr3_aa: CASSLWVEGWETQYF

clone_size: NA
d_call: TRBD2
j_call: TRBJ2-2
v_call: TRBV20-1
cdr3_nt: TGCAGTGCTAGACTAGCGGCAAACACCGGGGAGCTGTTTTTT
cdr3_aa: CSARLAANTGELFF

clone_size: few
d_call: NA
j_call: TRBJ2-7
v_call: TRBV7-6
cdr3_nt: TGTGCCAGCAGCTTAGAACGCGGCGAGCAGTACTTC
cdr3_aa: CASSLERGEQYF

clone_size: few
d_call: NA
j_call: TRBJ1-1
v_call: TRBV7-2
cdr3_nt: TGTGCCAGCAGCACTTGGGGGGGCGGAGTGAACACTGAAGCTTTCTTT
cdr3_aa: CASSTWGGGVNTEAFF